This T cell receptor beta chain emerged from a study of blood T cell repertoires in COVID-19. For the study at large: The origin of the acute and convalescent COVID-19 samples was the United States, Italy and Spain. PBMCs, B-cell-depleted T cells, or T cells provided the cDNA or gDNA that made up the material.

Seattle participants joined during active infection and were tracked over time. Original analysis: Researchers report that nucleated cell counts were estimated from reference gene primer amplification. Repertoires were generated with immunoSEQ multiplex PCR, while TCRdb's copy carries only in-frame clones and drops some. The DNA was the basis for D and trimming; V, J and clone size are from that table. This sample yields about 360,000 clones, of which 80% to 90% are seen a single time; roughly 6.6% belongs to the top ten. Trimming cost V 3 bases and J 3 bases, with 8 bases left between them. The CDR3 is 13 residues long. From germline, CDR1 is SGHDT and CDR2 YYEEEE.

The TCR sequence derives from a woman aged 55-70 years with COVID-19, enrolled during active disease. Material: peripheral blood. The rearrangement links TRBV5-6 to TRBJ2-3; D gene uncertain. The CDR3: CASSSLSTDTQYF. The CDR3 DNA is TGTGCCAGCAGCTCGCTATCTACAGATACGCAGTATTTT. Full variable domain (rest looked up from reference TRBV5-6 and TRBJ2-3): DAGVTQSPTHLIKTRGQQVTLRCSPKSGHDTVSWYQQALGQGPQFIFQYYEEEERQRGNFPDRFSGHQFPNYSSELNVNALLLGDSALYLCASSSLSTDTQYFGPGTRLTVL.